The rows below give T cell receptor beta chains drawn from one sample of a study of OX40 agonist ivuxolimab in advanced cancers. The protocol was immunoSEQ multiplex PCR, while the TCRdb copy is restricted to in-frame clones and leaves out a portion. The sample includes about 52,000 clones, about 85% seen only once; the top ten take 13% to 15%. The sample here was CD4+ or CD8+ T cells sorted from blood, taken in a trial of the OX40 agonist ivuxolimab. These receptors came from an adult with an advanced solid tumor such as melanoma, head and neck, liver or kidney cancer. Each CDR3 is given with its conserved first and last residue. The D gene is left open where the match is weak. For some rows the clone size is stated as once, few or many, or as a class when expanded; others skip it.

>TRBJ2-5|TRBV2|NA|TRBD1
TGTGCCAGCAGCGCTAGACAGGGGGTGGTAAAAGAGACCCAGTACTTC
CASSARQGVVKETQYF
>TRBJ2-2|TRBV2|NA|TRBD1
TGTGCCAGCAGGGACCAAGACAGGGGTTACACCGGGGAGCTGTTTTTT
CASRDQDRGYTGELFF
>TRBJ1-1|TRBV2|NA|NA
TGTGCCAGCTTACTTATGAACACTGAAGCTTTCTTT
CASLLMNTEAFF
>TRBJ1-1|TRBV4-3|NA|TRBD1
TGCGCCAGCAGCCGTGACAGGGGAGGGGGGACTGAAGCTTTCTTT
CASSRDRGGGTEAFF
>TRBJ1-2|TRBV6-4|NA|NA
TGTGCCAGCACCCCCTCCGTACGTTCGACTAACTATGGCTACACCTTC
CASTPSVRSTNYGYTF
>TRBJ1-2|TRBV9|NA|NA
TGTGCCAGCAGCCCGCGACACGGGGCTTTCTATGGCTACACCTTC
CASSPRHGAFYGYTF
>TRBJ2-3|TRBV5-1|NA|NA
TGCGCCAGCACCCGCAGGGGCTCACCGTCTCTCCTTACAGATACGCAGTATTTT
CASTRRGSPSLLTDTQYF
>TRBJ2-1|TRBV27|NA|NA
TGTGCCAGCAAGCCCGATGGGGGGCTTTACAATGAGCAGTTCTTC
CASKPDGGLYNEQFF
>TRBJ1-1|TRBV25-1|NA|NA
TGTGCCAGCAGTGATTGGGCCAGGGGTGGAGTGAACACTGAAGCTTTCTTT
CASSDWARGGVNTEAFF
>TRBJ1-2|TRBV4-1|few|NA
TGCGCCAGCAGCCAAGATTCAGGGATCCTCTTGGGCTACACCTTC
CASSQDSGILLGYTF
>TRBJ2-2|TRBV4-3|NA|TRBD2
TGCGCCAGCAGCCATCCAGCGGGGGGGTTTAACACCGGGGAGCTGTTTTTT
CASSHPAGGFNTGELFF
>TRBJ2-7|TRBV19|NA|TRBD1
TGTGCCAGTAGTTCCCAACAGGGGGCGCGGGAGCAGTACTTC
CASSSQQGAREQYF